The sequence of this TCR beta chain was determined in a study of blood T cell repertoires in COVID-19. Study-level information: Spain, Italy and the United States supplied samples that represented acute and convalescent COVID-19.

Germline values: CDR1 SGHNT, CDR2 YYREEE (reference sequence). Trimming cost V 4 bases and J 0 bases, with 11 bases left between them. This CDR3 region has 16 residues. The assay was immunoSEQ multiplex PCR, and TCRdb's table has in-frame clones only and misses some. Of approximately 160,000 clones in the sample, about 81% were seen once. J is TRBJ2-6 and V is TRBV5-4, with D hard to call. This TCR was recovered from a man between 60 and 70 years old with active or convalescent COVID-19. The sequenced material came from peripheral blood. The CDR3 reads CASSPRSGSGANVLTF. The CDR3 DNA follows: TGTGCCAGCAGCCCCCGGTCGGGCTCTGGGGCCAACGTCCTGACTTTC.